Listed here are 25 T cell receptor beta chains from one sample, sequenced in a study of T cell responses to AZD1222 COVID-19 vaccine. Sequencing was performed with immunoSEQ multiplex PCR; in TCRdb, only in-frame clones are kept and a portion is missing. The sample shows about 150,000 clones, about nine tenths of them seen only once. Source: peripheral blood, taken on day 0 of AZD1222 vaccination. These TCRs come from an adult in good health.

This clone has a handful of counts. J is TRBJ2-7 and V is TRBV4-3; 13 bases match TRBD2. In germline, CDR1 is LGHNA, CDR2 YSLEER. V shed 5 bases and J 1 base; nucleotides not matched to a gene: 8. The CDR3 has 17 amino acids. The CDR3 protein is CASSRGRLAGGSYEQYF. The DNA of the CDR3 is TGCGCCAGCAGCAGAGGGCGACTAGCGGGAGGTTCCTACGAGCAGTACTTC.

This clone appeared once. The genes are TRBV7-9 and TRBJ2-1, with 13 bases matching TRBD2. Germline values: CDR1 SEHNR, CDR2 FQNEAQ (reference sequence). CDR3 length: 16 amino acids. Trimming at V came to 5 bases and at J to 5 bases, leaving 6 bases not matched to a gene. CDR3 region: CASSKLGLAGDNEQFF. CDR3 DNA: TGTGCCAGCAGCAAACTTGGACTAGCGGGGGACAATGAGCAGTTCTTC.

The chain is built from TRBV28 and TRBJ1-2, with D unresolved. Germline CDR1 reads MDHEN; CDR2 reads SYDVKM. V lost 3 bases, J lost 7 bases, and 12 bases lay in between. The CDR3 extends over 13 amino acids. CDR3 sequence reads: CASSFQAWGGYTF. The CDR3 nucleotides are TGTGCCAGCAGTTTTCAGGCCTGGGGTGGCTACACCTTC.

The chain uses TRBV10-3 and TRBJ1-3; D unclear. The germline CDR1 and CDR2 sequences are ENHRY and SYGVKD. The CDR3 is 11 amino acids. The V gene lost 3 bases and the J gene lost 4 bases, with 1 base spanning the gap. CDR3 in amino acids: CAISEGNTIYF. The CDR3, as DNA: TGTGCCATCAGTGAAGGAAACACCATATATTTT.

The rearrangement links TRBV11-3 to TRBJ2-1, with D unclear. CDR1 is SGHNT, CDR2 YENEEA, per germline. The CDR3 has 12 amino acids. The ends were cut back, 3 bases at V and 9 bases at J, with 9 bases in the middle. The CDR3 spells CASSFSTGEQFF. In DNA, the CDR3 is TGTGCCAGCAGCTTTTCCACTGGTGAGCAGTTCTTC.

The V and J genes are TRBV19 and TRBJ1-5, with a possible D match to TRBD1 (6 bases). The germline gives CDR1 LNHDA, CDR2 SQIVND (reference sequence). V lost 11 bases and J lost 4, with 15 bases in between. The CDR3 is made up of 13 amino acids. CDR3 region: CASRVGGNQPQHF. CDR3 coding DNA: TGTGCCTCCAGGGTAGGGGGTAATCAGCCCCAGCATTTT.

Comments on this clone: The same CDR3 also results from other DNA sequences found in this sample. The rearrangement joins TRBV28 to TRBJ2-7; D is uncertain. CDR1 is MDHEN and CDR2 is SYDVKM in the germline V gene. The length of the CDR3 is 12 residues. Trimming removed 0 bases at V and 4 bases at J, with 4 bases between. The DNA for the CDR3 is TGTGCCAGCAGTTTATGGGGTTACGAGCAGTACTTC. This translates into CASSLWGYEQYF.

The genes are TRBV19 and TRBJ2-3; D perhaps matches TRBD1 (6 bases). This CDR3 spans 12 amino acids. Trimming took 8 bases from V and 6 from J, leaving 12 bases between them. Germline loops: CDR1 LNHDA, CDR2 SQIVND (reference sequence). The CDR3 spells CASQQGYDTQYF. The CDR3 DNA follows: TGTGCCAGTCAACAGGGCTACGATACGCAGTATTTT.

The CDR3 loop reads CASSFVALGDTQYF. As DNA, the CDR3 is TGTGCCAGCAGCTTCGTTGCGCTTGGGGATACGCAGTATTTT. This chain links TRBV5-6 with TRBJ2-3; D is unresolved. V lost 2 bases to trimming and J lost 6 bases, with 13 bases between them. The CDR3 loop spans 14 amino acids. From germline, CDR1 is SGHDT and CDR2 YYEEEE.

CDR3 bases: TGTGCCAGCAGCTCCCACACTACCCTTCGGGCTGGGCTTAATCAGCCCCAGCATTTT. Translated: CASSSHTTLRAGLNQPQHF. The chain couples TRBV28 to TRBJ1-5; D not resolved. Germline-derived CDR1 and CDR2 are MDHEN and SYDVKM. The CDR3 extends over 19 amino acids. The ends were cut back, 6 bases at V and 4 bases at J, with 28 bases in the middle.

The genes are TRBV18 and TRBJ2-5, with D unresolved. The ends were cut back, 5 bases at V and 4 bases at J, with 11 bases in the middle. Germline V CDR1 and CDR2: KGHSH, LQKENI. The CDR3 totals 13 residues. DNA for the CDR3: TGTGCCAGCTCAAGGACCGGGCGAGAGACCCAGTACTTC. Its protein product is CASSRTGRETQYF.

This rearrangement joins TRBV7-3 to TRBJ1-6; D is unclear. The ends were cut back, 1 base at V and 7 bases at J, with 11 bases in the middle. Germline assignment: CDR1 SGHTA and CDR2 FQGTGA. The CDR3 totals 15 residues. CDR3 DNA sequence: TGTGCCAGCAGCTTAAACGGACGGCACAATTCACCCCTCCACTTT. This codes for CASSLNGRHNSPLHF.

The rearrangement joins TRBV5-4 to TRBJ1-2; TRBD1 matches at 7 bases. The trim removed 3 bases at V and 5 bases at J, leaving 16 bases unmatched. CDR1 SGHNT and CDR2 YYREEE come from the germline V gene (reference sequence). There are 17 residues in the CDR3. CDR3 DNA sequence: TGTGCCAGCAGCTCCGTTTGGGACAGCGCACGAAGATATGGCTACACCTTC. Its translation is CASSSVWDSARRYGYTF.

The rearrangement uses TRBV14 and TRBJ1-3, with a possible D match to TRBD1 (6 bases). CDR1 and CDR2 (germline): SGHDN, FVKESK. The CDR3 spans 16 residues. Deletions cut 3 bases from V and 2 bases from J, with 14 bases between. The CDR3, as DNA: TGTGCCAGCAGCCAGTCCACAGGGTCCCCTGGAAACACCATATATTTT. Translation: CASSQSTGSPGNTIYF.

This chain uses TRBV11-2 with TRBJ2-3; a weak D match, TRBD2 (7 bases). This CDR3 is 16 amino acids long. V was pared by 6 bases and J by 0 bases, with 16 bases between. Germline-derived CDR1 and CDR2 are SGHAT and FQNNGV. The CDR3 sequence: CASSSIRGASTDTQYF. DNA of the CDR3: TGTGCCAGCAGTTCGATCCGGGGGGCAAGCACAGATACGCAGTATTTT.

The CDR3 DNA is TGTGCCAGCTCACCCTTTGCAGGGAACACCGGGGAGCTGTTTTTT. It yields the protein CASSPFAGNTGELFF. This sequence joins TRBV18 and TRBJ2-2; D unclear. Per the germline V gene, CDR1 is KGHSH and CDR2 is LQKENI. V lost 3 bases, J lost 1 base, and 9 bases lay in between. The CDR3 loop spans 15 amino acids.

The genes are TRBV6-8 and TRBJ2-7, with D possibly being TRBD2 (6 bases). This CDR3 contains 17 residues. V was pared by 0 bases and J by 2 bases, with 17 bases between. CDR1 and CDR2 from the germline V gene are MNHGY and SAAAGT. The CDR3 spells CASSYSSPGEIPYEQYF. The CDR3 DNA is TGTGCCAGCAGTTACTCGAGCCCGGGGGAGATCCCCTACGAGCAGTACTTC.

The chain joins TRBV25-1 to TRBJ2-7, with 9 bases matching TRBD1. Germline V lookup: CDR1 MGHDK, CDR2 SYGVNS. The CDR3 runs 17 residues. V trimming: 3 bases; J trimming: 0 bases; junction bases outside the gene matches: 9. CDR3 residues: CASSDPGTGINSYEQYF. In nucleotides, the CDR3 is TGTGCCAGCAGTGACCCCGGGACAGGGATAAACTCCTACGAGCAGTACTTC.

The chain recombines TRBV19 with TRBJ2-4; perhaps TRBD2 as D (6 bases). The CDR3 totals 17 residues. Trimming cost V 3 bases and J 0 bases, with 15 bases left between them. Germline V gene sequence: CDR1 LNHDA, CDR2 SQIVND (reference sequence). CDR3 in amino acids: CASSIGAGGVAKNIQYF. The CDR3 DNA follows: TGTGCCAGTAGTATCGGAGCGGGTGGGGTAGCCAAAAACATTCAGTACTTC.

The gene calls are TRBV15 and TRBJ2-1, with D perhaps matching TRBD1 or TRBD2 (7 bases each). The germline V gene encodes CDR1 LNHNV and CDR2 YYDKDF (reference sequence). V was cut by 5 bases and J by 6 bases, with 20 bases left in between. The CDR3 length is 16 residues. The CDR3 coding sequence is TGTGCCACCAGCTCCCAGGGGGGGAAGAAAGGCAATGAGCAGTTCTTC. This codes for CATSSQGGKKGNEQFF.

This clone was picked up a small number of times. V is TRBV27 and J is TRBJ1-1; TRBD1 agrees at 11 bases. CDR3 length equals 15 residues. Trimming cost V 5 bases and J 10 bases; bases outside gene matches: 12. Germline CDR1 and CDR2: MNHEY and SMNVEV (reference sequence). As DNA, the CDR3 is TGTGCCAGCAGTCCGTACACCGGACAGGGGGCGCGAGCTTTCTTT. This gives the protein CASSPYTGQGARAFF.

The genes are TRBV24-1 and TRBJ2-1; 10 nucleotides match TRBD1. With V trimmed by 5 bases and J by 6 bases, 6 bases remained unmatched. Germline CDR1 KGHDR, CDR2 SFDVKD. The CDR3 sequence is 15 residues long. The CDR3 is CATSAGTGVLNEQFF. The CDR3 coding sequence is TGTGCCACCAGTGCAGGGACAGGGGTCCTCAATGAGCAGTTCTTC.

The chain carries TRBV20-1 and TRBJ2-7; 7 nucleotides align to TRBD1. Germline V CDR1 and CDR2: DFQATT, SNEGSKA (reference sequence). The V and J ends lost 4 bases and 5 bases, in that order; junction bases with no gene match: 2. CDR3 length: 11 amino acids. The CDR3 is CSATDRDEQYF. CDR3 nucleotides: TGCAGTGCTACCGACAGGGACGAGCAGTACTTC.

Of note for this clone: Other DNA sequences in this sample translate to the same CDR3. The chain couples TRBV7-9 to TRBJ1-5; D gene unclear. Per the germline V gene, CDR1 is SEHNR and CDR2 is FQNEAQ (reference sequence). V was clipped by 1 base and J by 0 bases, with 1 base between them. The CDR3 has 13 residues. The CDR3 region has the DNA TGTGCCAGCAGCTTAGATAGCAATCAGCCCCAGCATTTT. Its protein is CASSLDSNQPQHF. Drawing the rest from reference TRBV7-9 and TRBJ1-5, the complete variable domain is DTGVSQNPRHKITKRGQNVTFRCDPISEHNRLYWYRQTLGQGPEFLTYFQNEAQLEKSRLLSDRFSAERPKGSFSTLEIQRTEQGDSAMYLCASSLDSNQPQHFGDGTRLSIL.

The V gene is TRBV7-9, the J gene TRBJ2-1, with D possibly TRBD1 on 5 matching bases. There are 13 residues in the CDR3. The germline V gene encodes CDR1 SEHNR and CDR2 FQNEAQ (reference sequence). V lost 5 bases, J lost 10 bases, and 15 bases lay in between. The CDR3 nucleotides read TGTGCCAGCAGCCCCTTGGGGCAGTTCGAGCAGTTCTTC. This gives the protein CASSPLGQFEQFF.